The sequence of this TCR beta chain was determined in a study of cytomegalovirus exposure and HLA in healthy donors. Study overall: Earlier, roughly 120 million unique TCR beta sequences were recovered from about 179 million T cells by an analysis. General study points: Association of a missense DCLRE1C variant with TCR beta V- and J-gene trimming was reported in a later analysis.

The CDR3 sequence is 15 residues long. Germline lookup yields CDR1 SGDLS and CDR2 YYNGEE. V was pared by 0 bases and J by 4 bases, with 2 bases of the junction left unmatched. Note on this clone: The antigen is undetermined.

PCR was performed using 60 Vbeta and 13 Jbeta primers. Method: immunoSEQ multiplex PCR; TCRdb's copy keeps in-frame clones and lacks some. The table lists about 190,000 clones, roughly four fifths of them singletons. This TCR came from a woman younger than 30 in good health and CMV-seropositive. Input material: PBMCs. V is TRBV9 and J is TRBJ2-1; 9 nucleotides match TRBD2. CDR3 sequence reads: CASSVASGGYNEQFF. CDR3 DNA sequence: TGTGCCAGCAGCGTAGCCAGCGGGGGGTACAATGAGCAGTTCTTC.